At least ten counts were recorded for the clone carrying this T cell receptor beta chain. Its antigen is not identified. Patients with uncontrolled infections, other autoimmune diseases, pregnancy or lactation were excluded. Amplified TCR beta CDR3 regions came from RNA transcripts. The TCR CDR3 first-round RT-PCR relied on the HTBI primer set. TCRdb reprocessed the multiplex PCR reads via MiXCR and lists one record per CDR3 protein. The sample holds fewer than 850,000 distinct CDR3 sequences, approximately 15% seen once. The source of the sample is a study of T cells in Graves' hyperthyroidism and ophthalmopathy. Study-wide context: Staff took peripheral blood when the initial diagnosis was made, before any treatment began.

Germline V gene sequence: CDR1 SGDLS, CDR2 YYNGEE. This CDR3 contains 15 residues. Trimming stripped 0 bases from V and 6 bases from J, with 12 bases between. Study-wide results and limits: Ophthalmopathy and stable hyperthyroidism were separated by a 13 V-J model.

The clonotype comes from a man aged 45 to 65 with Graves' hyperthyroidism. Material for sequencing was blood. V gene TRBV9 combines with J gene TRBJ2-2; no reliable D call. In DNA, the CDR3 is TGTGCCAGCAGCGTAGAGGCCAGCCGTGCCGGGGAGCTGTTTTTT. Encoded protein: CASSVEASRAGELFF.